This T cell receptor (beta chain) was recorded in a study of T-cell memory formation after mild COVID-19. TCRdb redid the calling of the 5' RACE reads with MiXCR, one entry per CDR3 protein. The sample has roughly 130,000 distinct CDR3 sequences; about 18% are singletons. CDR3 size: 15 residues. Germline assignment: CDR1 LGHDT and CDR2 YNNKEL (reference sequence). V lost 4 bases and J lost 0; bases outside the gene matches: 3. This sequence originates from a man younger than 30 who had mild COVID-19 (a few samples of this study predate the infection). Cell type and time point are not known. Sequencing input: PBMCs or a T cell subset sorted from them (not recorded which). The chain employs TRBV3-1 and TRBJ2-5; 9 nucleotides align to TRBD2. CDR3 coding DNA: TGTGCCAGCAGCCGGCTAGCGGGGAACCAAGAGACCCAGTACTTC. Residues: CASSRLAGNQETQYF.